Listed here are 7 T cell receptor beta chains from one sample, sequenced in a study of T-cell reconstitution after alpha-beta-depleted transplantation in children. Researchers prepared the TCRbeta library using unique molecular identifiers, the study reports. TCRdb recomputed calls from the PCR reads with MiXCR, one row per CDR3 protein. Seen here are 90,000 to 130,000 distinct CDR3 sequences, around a tenth observed once, and the top ten hold approximately 36%. The sample was PBMCs, taken before TCRalphabeta/CD19-depleted stem cell transplant. The receptor source for this set is a boy between 2 and 10 years old with acute lymphoblastic leukemia, due to receive a stem cell transplant.

This clonotype was seen ten or more times. The V gene is TRBV7-3, the J gene TRBJ2-1, with a possible D match to TRBD2 (6 bases). The CDR3 is 15 residues long. Trimming pared 0 bases from V and 4 bases from J, leaving 10 bases between. CDR1 is SGHTA, CDR2 FQGTGA, per germline. Written as DNA, the CDR3 is TGTGCCAGCAGCTTAACGGGGGACTTATACAATGAGCAGTTCTTC. This gives the protein CASSLTGDLYNEQFF.

This clonotype was picked up many times. The CDR3 region has the DNA TGTGCCAGCAGCCAGACTCCGAGCTCCTACAATGAGCAGTTCTTC. This codes for CASSQTPSSYNEQFF. The chain employs TRBV7-3 and TRBJ2-1; D ambiguous. The CDR3 has 15 residues. The V end was cut by 5 bases, the J end by 0 bases, with 11 bases between. The germline gives CDR1 SGHTA, CDR2 FQGTGA.

This clonotype was observed a handful of times. This rearrangement joins TRBV18 to TRBJ2-2; the D is unclear. From germline, CDR1 is KGHSH and CDR2 LQKENI. The CDR3 is 15 amino acids. Trimming took off 2 bases at V and 3 bases at J, with 10 bases between the two ends. Here the CDR3 reads CASSPFAGDTGELFF. The DNA for the CDR3 is TGTGCCAGCTCACCATTTGCTGGGGACACCGGGGAGCTGTTTTTT. The full variable domain, completed using reference TRBV18 and TRBJ2-2, is NAGVMQNPRHLVRRRGQEARLRCSPMKGHSHVYWYRQLPEEGLKFMVYLQKENIIDESGMPKERFSAEFPKEGPSILRIQQVVRGDSAAYFCASSPFAGDTGELFFGEGSRLTVL.

The chain has TRBV6-2 or TRBV6-3 and TRBJ1-2; D call uncertain. Trimming left V 4 bases short and J 8 bases short, with 8 bases between. The CDR3 runs to 11 residues. Germline V CDR1 and CDR2: MNHEY, SVGEGT. The CDR3 sequence: CASSWRYGYTF. DNA of the CDR3: TGTGCCAGCAGTTGGCGGTACGGCTACACCTTC.

The table lists this clonotype with many counts. The chain has TRBV20-1 and TRBJ2-2; 9 nucleotides match TRBD1. The CDR3 has 22 residues. V was clipped by 2 bases and J by 2 bases; unmatched bases: 24. Germline V gene lookup returns CDR1 DFQATT and CDR2 SNEGSKA (reference sequence). In nucleotides, the CDR3 is TGCAGTGCTAGATCCCCATCCGGGACAGGGCAGTTGAGAGCTCGAAACACCGGGGAGCTGTTTTTT. Its translation is CSARSPSGTGQLRARNTGELFF.

This clonotype was counted between two and nine times. V usage is TRBV28 and J usage is TRBJ2-4; 8 positions agree with TRBD2. This CDR3 spans 13 amino acids. V shed 4 bases, J shed 8 bases, and the junction held 4 bases outside the gene matches. In germline, CDR1 is MDHEN, CDR2 SYDVKM. The CDR3 DNA sequence: TGTGCCAGCAGTTCGACGGGGGGGTACATTCAGTACTTC. Protein: CASSSTGGYIQYF. Full variable domain (outside the CDR3, taken from reference TRBV28 and TRBJ2-4): DVKVTQSSRYLVKRTGEKVFLECVQDMDHENMFWYRQDPGLGLRLIYFSYDVKMKEKGDIPEGYSVSREKKERFSLILESASTNQTSMYLCASSSTGGYIQYFGAGTRLSVL.

The chain links TRBV29-1 to TRBJ2-7, with TRBD2 matching 7 bases. The V and J ends lost 4 bases and 0 bases, in that order; junction bases with no gene match: 3. Per germline, CDR1 SQVTM and CDR2 ANQGSEA. The CDR3 sequence is 13 residues long. This CDR3 reads CSVVGGYSYEQYF. CDR3 sequence (DNA): TGCAGCGTTGTGGGGGGGTACTCCTACGAGCAGTACTTC.